The source of this T cell receptor beta chain is a study of OX40 agonist ivuxolimab in advanced cancers. Study as a whole: The dose-escalation group included hepatocellular carcinoma, melanoma, renal cell carcinoma and head and neck cancer.

The ends were cut back, 4 bases at V and 4 bases at J, with 15 bases in the middle. Looked up from germline, CDR1 is SGDLS and CDR2 is YYNGEE. CDR3 length: 15 amino acids. Using immunoSEQ multiplex PCR, the repertoire was profiled, and TCRdb retains in-frame clones only, with some absent. The sample gives about 75,000 clones, roughly 84% of which show up once; roughly 15% is in the top ten. The clonotype was recovered from an adult with an advanced solid tumor such as melanoma, head and neck, liver or kidney cancer. The V gene is TRBV9, the J gene TRBJ1-3; perhaps TRBD1 as D (6 bases). The sequencing used CD4+ or CD8+ T cells sorted from blood, collected in a trial of the OX40 agonist ivuxolimab. The CDR3 DNA follows: TGTGCCAGCAGCCCCCGGCAGGGGCAAGGAAACACCATATATTTT. Its protein product is CASSPRQGQGNTIYF.